This entry features one TCR beta chain sequence. Its antigen remains unidentified. The sample is drawn from a study of cytomegalovirus exposure and HLA in healthy donors. The overall study: Most donors, about 77% of some 400 genotyped, fell in the Caucasian-associated ancestry cluster. Points from the study as a whole: V segments that were indistinguishable, TRBV6-2 and TRBV6-3 among them, were omitted from analysis.

Germline CDR1 GTSNPN, CDR2 SVGIG (reference sequence). Deletions cut 5 bases from V and 5 bases from J, with 22 bases between. The CDR3 is made up of 15 amino acids. The PCR used 60 Vbeta and 13 Jbeta primers. In the authors' workflow: An analysis performed later counted 60 million to 90 million unique TCR beta chains (roughly 9.9 million of them shared). Sequenced by immunoSEQ multiplex PCR; TCRdb stores in-frame clones only, minus some. The D gene and trimming were derived from the DNA, and the V and J assignments and clone size from that table. The sample contains under 200,000 clones, about four fifths of which appear only once.

The receptor was isolated from a woman aged 18-30 years in good health and CMV-seronegative. Sequencing was performed on PBMCs. V usage is TRBV30 and J usage is TRBJ2-7; a possible D gene is TRBD2 (6 bases). CDR3 bases: TGTGCCTGGGCGTGGCGTGGGGGGAGTACCCACGAGCAGTACTTC. This translates into CAWAWRGGSTHEQYF.